This paragraph reports one TCR beta chain. The antigen is not known. This record comes from a study of lymphopenia after photon versus proton radiotherapy. Whole-study findings and limits: After lymphocyte nadir, photon-treated repertoires showed oligoclonal expansion, especially CD8+ Temra.

Using immunoSEQ multiplex PCR, the repertoire was profiled, and TCRdb retains in-frame clones only, with some absent. The data hold about 50,000 clones, with more than 85% observed a single time. This CDR3 has 15 residues. J was trimmed by 5 bases and V by 5 bases; bases with no gene match: 7. CDR1 MDHEN and CDR2 SYDVKM come from the germline V gene. The sequencing here drew on peripheral blood, taken from a patient treated with photon-based radiotherapy. This sequence joins TRBV28 and TRBJ2-1, with TRBD1 matching over 9 bases. The source of this sequence is a woman aged 40 to 50 with cholangiocarcinoma. The CDR3 here is CASSASGTGNNEQFF. The CDR3 DNA reads TGTGCCAGCAGTGCGTCCGGGACAGGGAACAATGAGCAGTTCTTC.